Each of the 27 T cell receptor beta chains below was sequenced from the same sample in a study of blood T cell repertoires in COVID-19. TCRdb's table, derived via immunoSEQ multiplex PCR, lists solely in-frame clones and lacks some. The table records roughly 230,000 clones, roughly four fifths of them present only once. Specimen: peripheral blood. The receptors come from a woman between 50 and 59 years old with acute or convalescent COVID-19.

This chain uses TRBV9 with TRBJ1-3, with a tentative D call TRBD1 (6 bases). In germline, CDR1 is SGDLS, CDR2 YYNGEE. This CDR3 is built from 18 residues. Trimming pared 0 bases from V and 0 bases from J, leaving 16 bases between. The CDR3 DNA sequence: TGTGCCAGCAGCGTAGCCATCAGGGGTGCCAGCTCTGGAAACACCATATATTTT. Translated: CASSVAIRGASSGNTIYF.

The table lists this clone with a few counts. The chain carries TRBV3-1 (or the pseudogene TRBV3-2) and TRBJ2-7; D uncertain. CDR3 size: 13 residues. Germline CDR1 and CDR2: LGHDT and YNNKEL (reference sequence). With 1 base removed from V and 9 bases from J, the gap between germline ends came to 13 bases. CDR3 region: CASSQGSPPRQYF. The CDR3 nucleotides read TGTGCCAGCAGCCAAGGGTCTCCTCCGAGGCAGTACTTC.

The CDR3 loop is CASSSNRVTYGYTF. As DNA, the CDR3 is TGTGCCAGCAGTTCAAACAGGGTTACCTATGGCTACACCTTC. The V and J genes are TRBV28 and TRBJ1-2; D might be TRBD1 (6 bases). Germline CDR1 is MDHEN and CDR2 is SYDVKM. V lost 4 bases and J lost 4, with 13 bases in between. CDR3 length: 14 residues.

This chain uses TRBV3-1 (or the pseudogene TRBV3-2) with TRBJ2-5; 9 bases line up with TRBD2. The CDR3 sequence is 15 residues long. Trimming cost V 3 bases and J 2 bases; bases outside gene matches: 4. CDR1 is LGHDT, CDR2 YNNKEL, per germline (reference sequence). Written as DNA, the CDR3 is TGTGCCAGCAGCCAGGGAGCGGGAGGACAAGAGACCCAGTACTTC. Translated: CASSQGAGGQETQYF.

The chain uses TRBV4-3 and TRBJ1-1, with D hard to call. Per the germline V gene, CDR1 is LGHNA and CDR2 is YSLEER. The CDR3 sequence is 15 residues long. The V gene lost 0 bases and the J gene lost 5 bases, with 13 bases spanning the gap. CDR3 sequence reads: CASSQDFRERTEAFF. The CDR3 coding sequence is TGCGCCAGCAGCCAAGATTTCCGGGAAAGGACTGAAGCTTTCTTT.

DNA for the CDR3: TGTGCCAGCAGCTCCTTCCTCAGGGGGCGCGGGGACGAGCAGTACTTC. It codes for CASSSFLRGRGDEQYF. V is TRBV5-5 and J is TRBJ2-7; 8 nucleotides line up with TRBD1. The CDR3 runs to 16 residues. CDR1 is SGHKS, CDR2 YYEKEE, per germline (reference sequence). V lost 3 bases, J lost 5 bases, and 13 bases stayed unmatched.

This clone showed up just once. This chain connects TRBV28 to TRBJ1-5, with D possibly TRBD1 on 5 matching bases. This CDR3 region has 14 residues. Germline V gene lookup returns CDR1 MDHEN and CDR2 SYDVKM. V lost 6 bases and J lost 0, with 9 bases in between. The CDR3 protein is CASRSGHSNQPQHF. The CDR3 coding sequence is TGTGCCAGCAGATCCGGACATAGCAATCAGCCCCAGCATTTT. Full variable domain (missing parts from reference TRBV28 and TRBJ1-5): DVKVTQSSRYLVKRTGEKVFLECVQDMDHENMFWYRQDPGLGLRLIYFSYDVKMKEKGDIPEGYSVSREKKERFSLILESASTNQTSMYLCASRSGHSNQPQHFGDGTRLSIL.

The chain employs TRBV30 and TRBJ2-7, with 7 bases that match TRBD2. The V gene's germline CDR1 is GTSNPN and CDR2 SVGIG (reference sequence). The CDR3 runs 11 residues. V was pared by 8 bases and J by 5 bases, with 6 bases of the junction left unmatched. The CDR3 protein is CARGGGNEQYF. The CDR3 coding sequence is TGTGCCCGTGGGGGGGGGAACGAGCAGTACTTC.

The chain joins TRBV19 to TRBJ1-4; weak D call: TRBD1 (5 bases). Germline V lookup: CDR1 LNHDA, CDR2 SQIVND (reference sequence). CDR3 length: 14 amino acids. Trimming removed 8 bases from V and 5 bases from J, with 15 bases in between. The CDR3 DNA reads TGTGCCAGTGCGCGACAGCCACTAAATGAAAAACTGTTTTTT. Translated: CASARQPLNEKLFF.

V usage is TRBV5-1 and J usage is TRBJ1-6; unclear D gene. The CDR3 is made up of 16 amino acids. Germline V gives CDR1 SGHRS, CDR2 YFSETQ. The V end lost 0 bases, the J end lost 5 bases, and 12 bases lay between the germline ends. The DNA of the CDR3 is TGCGCCAGCAGCTTGGAGCCCGCGAGGGATAATTCACCCCTCCACTTT. It translates to CASSLEPARDNSPLHF.

The chain carries TRBV24-1 and TRBJ1-2; 8 positions agree with TRBD1. After removal of 4 bases from V and 5 bases from J, the junction contained 11 bases not matched to a gene. CDR1 is KGHDR, CDR2 SFDVKD, per germline. The CDR3 has 16 amino acids. This CDR3 is CATSDGTGVLRYGYTF. The CDR3 nucleotides are TGTGCCACCAGTGACGGGACAGGCGTCCTTCGTTATGGCTACACCTTC.

V is TRBV5-1 and J is TRBJ2-2; 11 bases fit TRBD2. Germline V gene sequence: CDR1 SGHRS, CDR2 YFSETQ. The CDR3 spans 15 residues. V was clipped by 2 bases and J by 6 bases; unmatched bases: 3. The CDR3 loop reads CASSLNSGRAGELFF. CDR3 nucleotide sequence: TGCGCCAGCAGCTTAAATAGCGGGAGGGCCGGGGAGCTGTTTTTT.

The gene calls are TRBV27 and TRBJ2-2; 7 nucleotides match TRBD1. The CDR3 loop spans 16 amino acids. J was trimmed by 3 bases and V by 4 bases; bases with no gene match: 8. Germline loops: CDR1 MNHEY, CDR2 SMNVEV (reference sequence). CDR3: CASSSQGVGYTGELFF. DNA of the CDR3: TGTGCCAGCAGTTCGCAGGGGGTAGGGTACACCGGGGAGCTGTTTTTT.

The chain links TRBV12-3 or TRBV12-4 to TRBJ1-2; 9 bases map to TRBD1. This CDR3 spans 13 amino acids. The ends lost 7 bases at V and 6 bases at J; junction bases unmatched: 6. CDR3 residues: CASTPGTGHGYTF. DNA for the CDR3: TGTGCCAGCACCCCCGGGACAGGGCATGGCTACACCTTC.

The V gene is TRBV18, the J gene TRBJ1-2; 10 nucleotides line up with TRBD1. Germline assignment: CDR1 KGHSH and CDR2 LQKENI. Trimming at V came to 3 bases and at J to 7 bases, leaving 14 bases not matched to a gene. The CDR3 consists of 17 residues. The chain's CDR3 is CASSPTVSGTGVGGYTF. DNA for the CDR3: TGTGCCAGCTCACCCACGGTTAGCGGGACAGGGGTCGGTGGCTACACCTTC.

CDR3 sequence reads: CAWERSSYNEQFF. In DNA, the CDR3 is TGTGCCTGGGAGCGGAGCTCCTACAATGAGCAGTTCTTC. The chain employs TRBV30 and TRBJ2-1; TRBD2 is a possible D gene (5 bases). V dropped 5 bases and J dropped 0 bases, with 8 bases sitting between them. The CDR3 loop spans 13 amino acids. In germline, CDR1 is GTSNPN, CDR2 SVGIG (reference sequence).

The chain combines TRBV28 with TRBJ1-1; D may be TRBD1 (6 bases). The V and J ends lost 7 bases and 5 bases respectively, with 20 bases between them. The CDR3 is 15 amino acids. CDR1 and CDR2 (germline): MDHEN, SYDVKM. The CDR3 is CASNYGAGVGTEAFF. In DNA form, the CDR3 reads TGTGCCAGCAACTACGGGGCAGGGGTGGGAACTGAAGCTTTCTTT.

The rearrangement uses TRBV6-1 and TRBJ1-1; a possible D gene is TRBD1 (5 bases). Trimming took 4 bases from V and 10 from J, leaving 28 bases between them. CDR1 and CDR2 from the germline V gene are MNHNS and SASEGT. This CDR3 is built from 17 residues. CDR3 DNA: TGTGCCAGCAGTGGCCCCTCTCCCTTGTCAGGGCTTCTAGGAGCTTTCTTT. It encodes CASSGPSPLSGLLGAFF.

This chain uses TRBV7-8 with TRBJ1-1, with a tentative D call TRBD1 (5 bases). The CDR3 covers 14 residues. Germline V gene data show CDR1 as SGHVS and CDR2 as FQNEAQ. V was pared by 6 bases and J by 0 bases, with 11 bases between. CDR3 nucleotide sequence: TGTGCCAGCAGTCCCGGACACCTGAACACTGAAGCTTTCTTT. Amino acids: CASSPGHLNTEAFF.

There are a few counts of this clone. This rearrangement joins TRBV14 to TRBJ2-7; D may be TRBD1 (5 bases). CDR3 length: 11 residues. Germline V lookup: CDR1 SGHDN, CDR2 FVKESK. The V and J ends lost 5 bases and 5 bases respectively, with 7 bases between them. In nucleotides, the CDR3 is TGTGCCAGCAGCGGACACAACGAGCAGTACTTC. Translating it yields CASSGHNEQYF.

This sequence joins TRBV13 and TRBJ2-3; 7 bases are shared with TRBD2. V shed 5 bases, J shed 5 bases, and the junction held 13 bases outside the gene matches. The CDR3 has 16 amino acids. CDR1 PRHDT and CDR2 FYEKMQ come from the germline V gene (reference sequence). CDR3 DNA sequence: TGTGCCAGCAGCGCCTTGGGGGAGCGGGGCCGAGATACGCAGTATTTT. It encodes CASSALGERGRDTQYF.

The V and J genes are TRBV30 and TRBJ2-7; TRBD2 might be the D (6 bases). The CDR3 extends over 12 amino acids. V was trimmed by 3 bases and J by 4 bases, leaving 10 bases between them. Germline CDR1 and CDR2: GTSNPN and SVGIG (reference sequence). The CDR3, as DNA: TGTGCCTGGAGATTGGGGGGATACGAGCAGTACTTC. Its translation: CAWRLGGYEQYF.

The chain couples TRBV2 to TRBJ2-2; TRBD2 matches 10 bases. V trimming: 4 bases; J trimming: 7 bases; junction bases outside the gene matches: 6. The CDR3 totals 15 residues. CDR1 is SNHLY and CDR2 is FYNNEI in the germline V gene. The CDR3 here is CASSGLAGAGGELFF. Here the CDR3 DNA reads TGTGCCAGCAGTGGCCTAGCGGGAGCTGGCGGGGAGCTGTTTTTT.

The chain employs TRBV2 and TRBJ2-5; TRBD2 is a possible D gene (6 bases). CDR3 length: 16 amino acids. Trimming shortened V by 6 bases and J by 0 bases, and 17 bases separated the two germline ends. Per germline, CDR1 SNHLY and CDR2 FYNNEI. Here the CDR3 DNA reads TGTGCCAGCAGCGTTATGTTGCGGGGAGACCAAGAGACCCAGTACTTC. As protein: CASSVMLRGDQETQYF. Full variable domain (outside the CDR3, taken from reference TRBV2 and TRBJ2-5): EPEVTQTPSHQVTQMGQEVILRCVPISNHLYFYWYRQILGQKVEFLVSFYNNEISEKSEIFDDQFSVERPDGSNFTLKIRSTKLEDSAMYFCASSVMLRGDQETQYFGPGTRLLVL.

This clone was observed a handful of times. The chain combines TRBV2 with TRBJ2-4, with D maybe TRBD1 (6 bases). Germline-derived CDR1 and CDR2 are SNHLY and FYNNEI. The CDR3 is 16 amino acids. The V end lost 2 bases, the J end lost 0 bases, and 11 bases lay between the germline ends. The CDR3 spells CASSETGTPAKNIQYF. The DNA for the CDR3 is TGTGCCAGCAGTGAAACCGGGACACCAGCCAAAAACATTCAGTACTTC.

V and J are TRBV5-6 and TRBJ2-7; D possibly corresponds to TRBD1 (5 bases). The CDR3 consists of 14 residues. V lost 1 base and J 0 bases, leaving 8 bases between the germline ends. Germline lookup yields CDR1 SGHDT and CDR2 YYEEEE. For the CDR3, the DNA is TGTGCCAGCAGCTTGATAGGGGACTCCTACGAGCAGTACTTC. The encoded protein is CASSLIGDSYEQYF.

V usage is TRBV10-3 and J usage is TRBJ1-1; D gene uncertain. Trimming cost V 6 bases and J 1 base, with 6 bases left between them. Germline CDR1 and CDR2: ENHRY and SYGVKD. The CDR3 extends over 12 amino acids. Here the CDR3 DNA reads TGTGCCATCAGAACAACGAACACTGAAGCTTTCTTT. It is translated as CAIRTTNTEAFF.